This T cell receptor (beta chain) stems from a study of metastatic and nonmetastatic thyroid tumors. Study overall: Both malignant and benign thyroid patients supplied peripheral blood and tumor or nodule tissue samples, across which the repertoires of these patients were then compared.

Authors' processing steps: Differences in CDR3 between clinicopathological groups were drawn on to build a classifier intended to discriminate distant-metastatic papillary thyroid cancer patients. From the PCR reads, TCRdb re-called clones with MiXCR. Here the V and J calls rest on TCRdb's processing, not on the authors' analysis. The data contain about 21,000 clones, about 28% of them seen just once; the ten biggest clones take up 13% to 15%. As regards this clone: What it binds is not known.

Patients underwent thyroid surgery, and none had received any treatment before it. Study-wide results and caveats: A significant increase in TCR beta diversity was reportedly seen in malignant thyroid tumors relative to benign nodules, in blood and tumor.

The source is a male donor with papillary thyroid cancer or a benign thyroid nodule (not recorded which). Some clones in this sample may be carry-over from other donors' samples. The specimen sequenced was tumor tissue.

This CDR3 reads CASSFRPGELESFF. The CDR3 nucleotides are TGTGCCAGCAGCTTCCGGCCGGGGGAACTCGAATCTTTCTTT. V gene TRBV11-2 combines with J gene TRBJ1-1; TRBD1 is a possible D gene (5 bases). Deletions cut 3 bases from V and 12 bases from J, with 20 bases between. CDR1 is SGHAT, CDR2 FQNNGV, per germline. The CDR3 covers 14 residues. The full variable domain, rest sourced from reference TRBV11-2 and TRBJ1-1, is EAGVAQSPRYKIIEKRQSVAFWCNPISGHATLYWYQQILGQGPKLLIQFQNNGVVDDSQLPKDRFSAERLKGVDSTLKIQPAKLEDSAVYLCASSFRPGELESFFGQGTRLTVV.